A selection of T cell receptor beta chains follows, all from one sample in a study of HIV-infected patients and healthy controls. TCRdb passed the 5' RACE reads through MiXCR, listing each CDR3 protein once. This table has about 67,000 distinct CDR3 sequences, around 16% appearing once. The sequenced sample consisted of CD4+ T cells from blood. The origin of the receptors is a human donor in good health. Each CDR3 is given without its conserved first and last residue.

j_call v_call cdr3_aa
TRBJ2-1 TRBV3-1 ASSHLSGGAGNEQF
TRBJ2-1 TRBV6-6 ASRRGQTSNEQF
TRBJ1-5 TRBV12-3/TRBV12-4 ASSLSTPGTDRYSNQPQH
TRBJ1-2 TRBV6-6 ASSYSGSNYGYT
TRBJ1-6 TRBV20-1 SASPGTDNSPLH
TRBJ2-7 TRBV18 ASSTGGPRYEQY
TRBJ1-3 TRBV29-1 SVAGLSSGNTIY
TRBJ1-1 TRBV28 ASREGRINTEAF
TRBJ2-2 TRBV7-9 ASSLAGARTGELF
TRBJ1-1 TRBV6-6 ASSYSGANTEAF
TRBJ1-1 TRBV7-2 AISMGGENTEAF
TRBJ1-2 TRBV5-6 ASSLSDSRGVYGYT
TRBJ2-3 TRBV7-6 ASSQGVQPTDTQY
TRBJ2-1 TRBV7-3 ASSLRVTGNEQF
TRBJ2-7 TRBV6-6 ASTTQLHEQY
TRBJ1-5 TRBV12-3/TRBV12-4 ASTDRDTQPQH
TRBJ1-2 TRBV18 ASSPEQGVIYGYT
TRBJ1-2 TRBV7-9 ASSFLGQPSYGYT
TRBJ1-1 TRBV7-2 ASSLGTGTNTEAF
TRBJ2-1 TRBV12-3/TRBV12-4 ASSLQLGDNEQF
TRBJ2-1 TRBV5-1 ASSWPGSGRARDNEQF
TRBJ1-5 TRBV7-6 ASSLSITGGSQPQH
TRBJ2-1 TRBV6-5 ASSRTGISYNEQF
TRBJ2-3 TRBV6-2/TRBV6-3 ASSYFADTQY
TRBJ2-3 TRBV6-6 ASDRGPPRTDTQY
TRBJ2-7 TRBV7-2 ASSRGLAYEQY
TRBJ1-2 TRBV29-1 SVDGTGPHGYT
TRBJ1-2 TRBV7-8 ASSMRGTRDGYT
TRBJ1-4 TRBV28 ASSLREKLF
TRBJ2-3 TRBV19 ASSILDITDTQY
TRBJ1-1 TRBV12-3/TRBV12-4 ASSRNRGGGTEAF
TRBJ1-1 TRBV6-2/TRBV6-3 ASRRDSKNTEAF
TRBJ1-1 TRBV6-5 ASTKVGNTEAF
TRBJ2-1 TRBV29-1 SVAGVGGSRKF
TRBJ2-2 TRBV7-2 ASSGRQGIAGELF
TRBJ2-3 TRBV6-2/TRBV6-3 ASSSGQPGDTQY
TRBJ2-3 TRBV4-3 ASSQETGTSGTDTQY
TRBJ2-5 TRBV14 ASSQGSGGNQETQY
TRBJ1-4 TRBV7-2 ASSLAGRNEKLF
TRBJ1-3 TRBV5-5 ASSLELRVNTIY
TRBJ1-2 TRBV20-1 SARPSMTALGYT
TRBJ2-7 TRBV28 ASSTHLPVTGGRVYEQY
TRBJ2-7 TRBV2 ASSEVRYEQY
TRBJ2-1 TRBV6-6 ASSYSPGTQQF
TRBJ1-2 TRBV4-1 ASSQGQGAFGYT
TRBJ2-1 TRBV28 ASRIGGISYNEQF
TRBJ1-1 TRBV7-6 ASSAHHRDTEAF
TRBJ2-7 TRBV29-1 SVEDRRTYEQY
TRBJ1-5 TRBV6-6 ASSASDSNQPQH
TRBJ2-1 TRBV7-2 ASSVGPAINEQF
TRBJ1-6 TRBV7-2 ASSLVWESPLH
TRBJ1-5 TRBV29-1 SVEVSLGGPQH
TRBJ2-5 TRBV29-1 SAQGETQY